This T cell receptor beta chain was documented in a study of control samples from healthy donors and cancer patients. Clones were read by immunoSEQ multiplex PCR, and TCRdb kept only the in-frame ones, dropping some. The sample lists approximately 80,000 clones, over 75% occurring once. Between the trimmed V and J ends, which lost 1 base and 6 bases, there was a span of 14 bases. This CDR3 has 14 amino acids. The sequenced sample was blood. The clonotype was recovered from a woman aged 45-65 years in good health. The chain joins TRBV5-3 to TRBJ2-7; perhaps TRBD1 as D (5 bases). Being an ORF, TRBV5-3 has a function that is uncertain. This CDR3 reads CARSLSQAPSEQYF. The CDR3, as DNA: TGTGCCAGAAGCTTGTCACAGGCGCCCAGCGAGCAGTACTTC.